This TCR beta chain was captured in a study of EBV T-cell therapy then PD-1 blockade in nasopharyngeal carcinoma. After removal of 5 bases from V and 0 bases from J, the junction contained 4 bases not matched to a gene. Germline CDR1 MNHEY, CDR2 SMNVEV (reference sequence). This CDR3 has 15 amino acids. Described treatment: AdE1-LMPpoly-expanded autologous EBV-specific T-cell therapy followed by anti-PD-1 nivolumab. Produced via immunoSEQ multiplex PCR; TCRdb's table is partial and in-frame only. The sample yields roughly 20,000 clones, around 82% seen once. To note about this clone: Its antigen is still unknown.

The source material was CD8+ T cells from blood, sampled around day 35 from a patient whose treatment included autologous EBV-specific T cells and nivolumab. The chain links TRBV27 to TRBJ2-7, with 10 bases identical to TRBD2. The sequence was collected from a man between 40 and 49 years old with nasopharyngeal carcinoma. The CDR3 loop is CASSPLAGVSYEQYF. The CDR3 DNA reads as TGTGCCAGCAGTCCTCTAGCGGGGGTCTCCTACGAGCAGTACTTC.